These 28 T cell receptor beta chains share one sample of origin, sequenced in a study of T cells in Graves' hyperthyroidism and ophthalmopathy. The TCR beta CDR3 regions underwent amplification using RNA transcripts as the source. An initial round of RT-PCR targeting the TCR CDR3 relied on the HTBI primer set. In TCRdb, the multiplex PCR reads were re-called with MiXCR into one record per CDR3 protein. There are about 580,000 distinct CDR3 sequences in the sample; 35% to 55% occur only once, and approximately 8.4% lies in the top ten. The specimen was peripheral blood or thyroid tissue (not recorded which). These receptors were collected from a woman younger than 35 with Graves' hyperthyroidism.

The CDR3 loop is CAISGTGGSPLHF. The CDR3 nucleotides read TGTGCCATCAGCGGGACAGGGGGTTCACCCCTCCACTTT. V is TRBV10-3 and J is TRBJ1-6, with 11 bases aligning to TRBD1. CDR3 length equals 13 residues. In germline, CDR1 is ENHRY, CDR2 SYGVKD. The trim removed 6 bases at V and 9 bases at J, leaving 1 base unmatched.

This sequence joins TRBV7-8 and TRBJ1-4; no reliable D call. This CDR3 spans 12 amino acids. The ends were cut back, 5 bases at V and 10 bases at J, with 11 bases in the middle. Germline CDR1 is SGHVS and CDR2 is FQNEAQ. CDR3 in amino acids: CASSTIAGKLFF. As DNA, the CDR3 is TGTGCCAGCAGCACCATAGCGGGAAAACTGTTTTTT.

In DNA form, the CDR3 reads TGCAGCGTTGGGGGACAGTTTAATGAAAAACTGTTTTTT. Translated: CSVGGQFNEKLFF. The chain is built from TRBV29-1 and TRBJ1-4; 7 bases are a match to TRBD1. The CDR3 length is 13 residues. Germline CDR1 and CDR2: SQVTM and ANQGSEA. The V gene end was trimmed by 4 bases and the J gene end by 4 bases; junction bases not matched to a gene: 3.

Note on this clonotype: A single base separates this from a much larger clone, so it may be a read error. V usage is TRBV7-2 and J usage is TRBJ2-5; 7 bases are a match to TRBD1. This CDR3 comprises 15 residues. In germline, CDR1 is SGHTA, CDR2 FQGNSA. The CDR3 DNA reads TGTGCCAGCAGCCGCCTAGGACAGGCCCAAGGGACCCAGTACTTC. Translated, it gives CASSRLGQAQGTQYF.

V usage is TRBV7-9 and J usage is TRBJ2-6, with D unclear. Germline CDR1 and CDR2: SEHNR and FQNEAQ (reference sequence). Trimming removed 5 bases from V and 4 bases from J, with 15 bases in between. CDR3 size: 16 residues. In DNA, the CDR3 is TGTGCCAGCAGCACGAGTCGGGTCCGAGGGGCCAACGTCCTGACTTTC. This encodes CASSTSRVRGANVLTF.

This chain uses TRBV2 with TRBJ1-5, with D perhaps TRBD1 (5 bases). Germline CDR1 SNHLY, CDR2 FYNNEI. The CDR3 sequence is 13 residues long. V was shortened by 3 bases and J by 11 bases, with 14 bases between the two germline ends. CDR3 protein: CASSDVGVETQHF. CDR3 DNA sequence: TGTGCCAGCAGTGACGTAGGGGTAGAGACCCAGCATTTT.

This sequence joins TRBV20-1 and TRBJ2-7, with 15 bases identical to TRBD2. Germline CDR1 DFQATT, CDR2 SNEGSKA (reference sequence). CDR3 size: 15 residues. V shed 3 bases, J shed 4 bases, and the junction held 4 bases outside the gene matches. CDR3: CSARRTSGRGYEQYF. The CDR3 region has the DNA TGCAGTGCTAGGCGGACTAGCGGGAGGGGTTACGAGCAGTACTTC.

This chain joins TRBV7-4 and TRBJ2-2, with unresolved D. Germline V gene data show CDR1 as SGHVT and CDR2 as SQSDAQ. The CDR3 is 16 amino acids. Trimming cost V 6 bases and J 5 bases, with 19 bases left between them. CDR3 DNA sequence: TGTGCCAGCAGACCTACACCTCGCGCTTGGACCGGGGAGCTGTTTTTT. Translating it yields CASRPTPRAWTGELFF. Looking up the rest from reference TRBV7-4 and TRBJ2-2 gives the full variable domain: GAGVSQSPRYKVAKRGRDVALRCDSISGHVTLYWYRQTLGQGSEVLTYSQSDAQRDKSGRPSGRFSAERPERSVSTLKIQRTEQGDSAVYLCASRPTPRAWTGELFFGEGSRLTVL.

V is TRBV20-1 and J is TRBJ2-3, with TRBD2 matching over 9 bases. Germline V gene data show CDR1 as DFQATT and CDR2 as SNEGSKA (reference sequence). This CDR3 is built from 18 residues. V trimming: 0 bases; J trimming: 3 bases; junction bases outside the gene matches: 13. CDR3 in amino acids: CSARDLGASGEGTDTQYF. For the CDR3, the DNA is TGCAGTGCTAGAGATTTGGGGGCTAGCGGGGAGGGGACAGATACGCAGTATTTT.

The CDR3 spells CASNLQGYTEAFF. DNA of the CDR3: TGTGCCAGCAACCTACAGGGATACACTGAAGCTTTCTTT. The gene calls are TRBV6-2 or TRBV6-3 and TRBJ1-1; possible D gene TRBD1, 6 bases. The CDR3 is made up of 13 amino acids. The germline gives CDR1 MNHEY, CDR2 SVGEGT. Deletions cut 7 bases from V and 3 bases from J, with 12 bases between.

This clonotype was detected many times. The CDR3 sequence: CASSGGTGYEKLFF. For the CDR3, the DNA is TGTGCCAGCAGCGGCGGGACAGGGTATGAAAAACTGTTTTTT. The V call is TRBV9, the J call TRBJ1-4; 9 bases match TRBD1. Per the germline V gene, CDR1 is SGDLS and CDR2 is YYNGEE. Unmatched junction bases numbered 3, after V lost 3 bases and J lost 6 bases. The CDR3 has 14 residues.

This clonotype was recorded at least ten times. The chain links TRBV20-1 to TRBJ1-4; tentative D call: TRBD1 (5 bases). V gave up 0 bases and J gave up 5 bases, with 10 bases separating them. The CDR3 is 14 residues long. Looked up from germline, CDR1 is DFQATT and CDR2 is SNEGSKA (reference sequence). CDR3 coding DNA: TGCAGTGCTAGAGAGGCCGGGGCAAATGAAAAACTGTTTTTT. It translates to CSAREAGANEKLFF.

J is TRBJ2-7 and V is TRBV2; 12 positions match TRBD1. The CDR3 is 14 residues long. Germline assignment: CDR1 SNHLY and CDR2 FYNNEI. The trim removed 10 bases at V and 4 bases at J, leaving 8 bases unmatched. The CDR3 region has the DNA TGTGCCACCAAGGGGACAGGGGGCGAGTACGAGCAGTACTTC. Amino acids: CATKGTGGEYEQYF.

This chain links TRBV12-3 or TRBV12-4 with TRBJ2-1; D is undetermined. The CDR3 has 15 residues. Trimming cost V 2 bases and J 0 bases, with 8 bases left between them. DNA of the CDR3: TGTGCCAGCAGTTTACTAGTTCCCTCCTACAATGAGCAGTTCTTC. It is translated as CASSLLVPSYNEQFF.

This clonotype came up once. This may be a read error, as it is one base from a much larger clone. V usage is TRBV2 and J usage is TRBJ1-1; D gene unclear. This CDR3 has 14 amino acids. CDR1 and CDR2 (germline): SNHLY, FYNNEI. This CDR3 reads CASSDRPMWAEALF. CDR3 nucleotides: TGTGCCAGCAGTGACAGACCAATGTGGGCTGAAGCTCTCTTT.

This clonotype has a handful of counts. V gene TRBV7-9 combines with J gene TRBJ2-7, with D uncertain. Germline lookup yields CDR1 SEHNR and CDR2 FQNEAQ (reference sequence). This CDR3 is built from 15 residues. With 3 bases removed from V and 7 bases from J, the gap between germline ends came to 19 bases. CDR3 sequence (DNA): TGTGCCAGCAGCTTCGGTTCGACCTCCTACAATGAGCAGTACTTC. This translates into CASSFGSTSYNEQYF.

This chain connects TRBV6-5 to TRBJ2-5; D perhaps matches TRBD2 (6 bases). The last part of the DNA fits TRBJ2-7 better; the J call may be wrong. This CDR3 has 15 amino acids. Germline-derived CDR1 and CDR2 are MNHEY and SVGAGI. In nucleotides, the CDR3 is TGTGCCAGCCAAACGGTGGGGGAACCGGGGGACGAGCAGTACTTC. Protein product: CASQTVGEPGDEQYF.

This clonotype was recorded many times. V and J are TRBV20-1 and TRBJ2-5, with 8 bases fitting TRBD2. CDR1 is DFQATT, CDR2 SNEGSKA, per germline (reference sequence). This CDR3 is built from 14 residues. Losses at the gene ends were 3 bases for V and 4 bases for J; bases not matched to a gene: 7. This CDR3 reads CSASPSGRTETQYF. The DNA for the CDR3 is TGCAGTGCTAGTCCTAGCGGGCGTACAGAGACCCAGTACTTC.

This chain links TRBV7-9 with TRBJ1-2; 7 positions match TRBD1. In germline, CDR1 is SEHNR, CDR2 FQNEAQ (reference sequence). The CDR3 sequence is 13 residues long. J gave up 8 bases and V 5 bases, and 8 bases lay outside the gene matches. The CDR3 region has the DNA TGTGCCAGCAGCCACGGACAGGCCCGAGGCTACACCTTC. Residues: CASSHGQARGYTF.

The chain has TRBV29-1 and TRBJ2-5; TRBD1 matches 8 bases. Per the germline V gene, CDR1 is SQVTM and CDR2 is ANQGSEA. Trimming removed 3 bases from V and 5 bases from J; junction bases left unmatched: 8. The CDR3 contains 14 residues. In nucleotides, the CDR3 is TGCAGCGTTGAGGTGACAGGGGACGACGAGACCCAGTACTTC. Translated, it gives CSVEVTGDDETQYF. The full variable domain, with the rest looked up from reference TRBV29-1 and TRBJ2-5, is SAVISQKPSRDICQRGTSLTIQCQVDSQVTMMFWYRQQPGQSLTLIATANQGSEATYESGFVIDKFPISRPNLTFSTLTVSNMSPEDSSIYLCSVEVTGDDETQYFGPGTRLLVL.

This CDR3 reads CAISDGRGRLPNTEAFF. CDR3 in DNA: TGTGCCATCAGTGATGGCAGGGGAAGGCTGCCGAACACTGAAGCTTTCTTT. The rearrangement joins TRBV10-3 to TRBJ1-1, with a tentative D call TRBD1 (6 bases). The germline V and J ends were trimmed by 3 bases and 1 base, with 18 bases remaining between them. The CDR3 is made up of 17 amino acids. CDR1 and CDR2 (germline): ENHRY, SYGVKD.

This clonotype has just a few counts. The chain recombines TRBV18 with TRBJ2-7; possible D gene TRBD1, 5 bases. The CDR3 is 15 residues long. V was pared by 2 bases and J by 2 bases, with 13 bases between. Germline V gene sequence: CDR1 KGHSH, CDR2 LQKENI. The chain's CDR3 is CASSPDSARTYEQYF. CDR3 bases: TGTGCCAGCTCACCAGACAGCGCCAGAACCTACGAGCAGTACTTC.

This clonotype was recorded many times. The CDR3: CSETDGMNTEAFF. The CDR3 DNA sequence: TGCAGCGAAACTGACGGGATGAACACTGAAGCTTTCTTT. The gene calls are TRBV29-1 and TRBJ1-1, with unresolved D. Germline V lookup: CDR1 SQVTM, CDR2 ANQGSEA. The CDR3 length is 13 residues. Trimming took off 7 bases at V and 0 bases at J, with 12 bases between the two ends.

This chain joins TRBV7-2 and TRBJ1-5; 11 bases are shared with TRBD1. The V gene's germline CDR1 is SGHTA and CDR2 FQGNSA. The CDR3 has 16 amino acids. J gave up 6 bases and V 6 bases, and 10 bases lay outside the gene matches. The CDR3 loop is CASSPDRDRGTQPQHF. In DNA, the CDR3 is TGTGCCAGCAGTCCAGACCGGGACAGGGGGACTCAGCCCCAGCATTTT.

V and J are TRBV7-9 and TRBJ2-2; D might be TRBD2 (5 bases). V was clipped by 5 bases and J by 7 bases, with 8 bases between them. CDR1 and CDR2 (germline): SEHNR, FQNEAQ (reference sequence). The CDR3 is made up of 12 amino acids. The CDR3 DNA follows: TGTGCCAGCAGCGACCGGGACGGGGAGCTGTTTTTT. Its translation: CASSDRDGELFF.

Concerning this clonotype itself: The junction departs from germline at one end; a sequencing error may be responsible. For the CDR3, the DNA is TGTGCCAGCAAGGGGGGGCCGGGACAAGTGAACACTGAGGCTTTCTTT. Its translation: CASKGGPGQVNTEAFF. The chain links TRBV6-5 to TRBJ1-1; a weak D match, TRBD1 (6 bases). Per germline, CDR1 MNHEY and CDR2 SVGAGI. The CDR3 spans 16 residues.

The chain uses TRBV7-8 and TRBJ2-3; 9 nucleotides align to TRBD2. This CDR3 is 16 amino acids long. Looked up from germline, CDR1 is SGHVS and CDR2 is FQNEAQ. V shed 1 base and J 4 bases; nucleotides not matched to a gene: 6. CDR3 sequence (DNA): TGTGCCAGCAGCTTAGAGGTAGCGGGAGCGGCAGATACGCAGTATTTT. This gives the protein CASSLEVAGAADTQYF. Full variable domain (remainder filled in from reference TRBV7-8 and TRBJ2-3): GAGVSQSPRYKVAKRGQDVALRCDPISGHVSLFWYQQALGQGPEFLTYFQNEAQLDKSGLPSDRFFAERPEGSVSTLKIQRTQQEDSAVYLCASSLEVAGAADTQYFGPGTRLTVL.

The CDR3 reads CASSGRGAGSGAQYF. The CDR3 region has the DNA TGTGCCAGCAGCGGTAGGGGGGCAGGCAGTGGGGCCCAGTACTTC. The V gene is TRBV7-9, the J gene TRBJ2-5; D may be TRBD1 or TRBD2 (6 bases each). Between the trimmed V and J ends, which lost 5 bases and 9 bases, there was a span of 22 bases. The germline CDR1 and CDR2 sequences are SEHNR and FQNEAQ (reference sequence). The CDR3 is 15 residues long.